Below are 15 T cell receptor beta chains sequenced from a single sample in a study of OX40 agonist ivuxolimab in advanced cancers. Libraries were prepared by immunoSEQ multiplex PCR; TCRdb keeps only in-frame clonotypes and omits some of them. The repertoire includes tens of thousands of clones, around 90% of them detected once, and under 55% sits in the top ten. Material: CD4+ or CD8+ T cells sorted from blood, obtained in a trial of the OX40 agonist ivuxolimab. The receptors originated from an adult with an advanced solid tumor such as melanoma, head and neck, liver or kidney cancer.

The rearrangement joins TRBV4-1 to TRBJ2-7; maybe TRBD1 (6 bases). Trimming left V 3 bases short and J 4 bases short, with 13 bases between. This CDR3 is 14 amino acids long. Germline V CDR1 and CDR2: MGHRA, YSYEKL. CDR3 bases: TGCGCCAGCAGCCAGGAAGACAGGTGGTACGAGCAGTACTTC. It yields the protein CASSQEDRWYEQYF.

The chain combines TRBV11-2 with TRBJ2-1; D uncertain. Germline CDR1 is SGHAT and CDR2 is FQNNGV. The CDR3 is made up of 15 amino acids. The ends were cut back, 5 bases at V and 3 bases at J, with 14 bases in the middle. In nucleotides, the CDR3 is TGTGCCAGCAGCATAACAGAGTCCTTCTACAATGAGCAGTTCTTC. It is translated as CASSITESFYNEQFF.

The CDR3 sequence: CASSQDYSSNYGYTF. CDR3 in DNA: TGCGCCAGCAGCCAAGACTACAGCTCTAACTATGGCTACACCTTC. This chain connects TRBV4-3 to TRBJ1-2, with D hard to call. Trimming removed 0 bases from V and 0 bases from J, with 8 bases in between. CDR1 and CDR2 from the germline V gene are LGHNA and YSLEER. This CDR3 is 15 amino acids long.

J is TRBJ2-5 and V is TRBV30; 12 nucleotides agree with TRBD2. With 5 bases clipped from V and 5 bases from J, the junction kept 6 bases outside the gene matches. The CDR3 is 14 amino acids. Germline lookup yields CDR1 GTSNPN and CDR2 SVGIG (reference sequence). In DNA form, the CDR3 reads TGTGCCTGGGAACTAGCGGGGGGATCCGAGACCCAGTACTTC. This translates into CAWELAGGSETQYF.

The table lists this clone with a few counts. In DNA form, the CDR3 reads TGCGCCAGCAGCCAGTCAGGAGCGGGGAGCCAAGAGACCCAGTACTTC. As protein: CASSQSGAGSQETQYF. The chain links TRBV4-3 to TRBJ2-5, with TRBD2 matching 7 bases. The V segment lost 3 bases and the J segment 1 base; nucleotides outside the gene matches: 8. Germline V gene sequence: CDR1 LGHNA, CDR2 YSLEER. The CDR3 has 16 residues.

V usage is TRBV11-2 and J usage is TRBJ1-2; perhaps TRBD1 as D (6 bases). Germline loops: CDR1 SGHAT, CDR2 FQNNGV. Trimming took 5 bases from V and 4 from J, leaving 14 bases between them. This CDR3 is built from 14 residues. CDR3 nucleotide sequence: TGTGCCAGCAGCCCCGAGGGGGGCGCCTATGGCTACACCTTC. Protein: CASSPEGGAYGYTF.

This chain joins TRBV10-3 and TRBJ2-7; tentatively, D is TRBD1 (5 bases). Germline lookup yields CDR1 ENHRY and CDR2 SYGVKD. The CDR3 loop spans 14 amino acids. V lost 4 bases to trimming and J lost 5 bases, with 15 bases between them. This CDR3 is CAISGQDTPNEQYF. The CDR3 bases are TGTGCCATCAGTGGCCAGGACACACCTAACGAGCAGTACTTC.

This chain connects TRBV6-6 to TRBJ1-5; 9 bases align to TRBD1. Germline V lookup: CDR1 MNHNY, CDR2 SVGAGI (reference sequence). Trimming removed 5 bases from V and 4 bases from J; junction bases left unmatched: 6. The CDR3 covers 15 residues. CDR3 sequence reads: CASSVDRGINQPQHF. DNA for the CDR3: TGTGCCAGCAGTGTCGACAGGGGGATAAATCAGCCCCAGCATTTT.

The chain has TRBV5-4 and TRBJ2-1, with TRBD2 as a possible D gene (5 bases). The V gene lost 1 base and the J gene lost 8 bases, with 13 bases spanning the gap. Germline V gene lookup returns CDR1 SGHNT and CDR2 YYREEE (reference sequence). This CDR3 contains 14 residues. As DNA, the CDR3 is TGTGCCAGCAGCTTGTATCTAGCCTTAGATGAGCAGTTCTTC. Amino acids: CASSLYLALDEQFF. The full variable domain, its missing parts supplied by reference TRBV5-4 and TRBJ2-1, is ETGVTQSPTHLIKTRGQQVTLRCSSQSGHNTVSWYQQALGQGPQFIFQYYREEENGRGNFPPRFSGLQFPNYSSELNVNALELDDSALYLCASSLYLALDEQFFGPGTRLTVL.

V usage is TRBV10-3 and J usage is TRBJ1-2; D not certain. The CDR3 is 12 amino acids. Trimming left V 6 bases short and J 0 bases short, with 5 bases between. Germline values: CDR1 ENHRY, CDR2 SYGVKD. The CDR3: CAISQTNYGYTF. In DNA, the CDR3 is TGTGCCATCAGCCAGACTAACTATGGCTACACCTTC.

The V and J genes are TRBV5-1 and TRBJ2-1; TRBD2 aligns across 10 bases. Trimming took 2 bases from V and 2 from J; bases not matched to a gene: 4. The length of the CDR3 is 16 residues. The V gene's germline CDR1 is SGHRS and CDR2 YFSETQ. CDR3 DNA sequence: TGCGCCAGCAGCTTCCCTAGCGGGGGCACCTACAATGAGCAGTTCTTC. Amino acids: CASSFPSGGTYNEQFF.

The sample holds a few counts of this clone. The gene calls are TRBV9 and TRBJ2-7; 9 nucleotides align to TRBD1. Germline trimming cut 0 bases from V and 6 bases from J; bases unmatched to any gene: 1. The CDR3 totals 13 residues. Germline V CDR1 and CDR2: SGDLS, YYNGEE. In nucleotides, the CDR3 is TGTGCCAGCAGCGTAGAGACAGGGGGCGAGCAGTACTTC. The encoded protein is CASSVETGGEQYF.

This chain uses TRBV5-4 with TRBJ2-3; no definite D call. In germline, CDR1 is SGHNT, CDR2 YYREEE (reference sequence). Trimming took 5 bases from V and 6 from J, leaving 10 bases between them. The CDR3 is made up of 12 amino acids. The CDR3 loop reads CASSSAADTQYF. DNA of the CDR3: TGTGCCAGCAGTTCAGCTGCGGATACGCAGTATTTT.

The chain employs TRBV6-5 and TRBJ2-1; D is perhaps TRBD2 (5 bases). The ends were cut back, 8 bases at V and 0 bases at J, with 11 bases in the middle. Germline CDR1 MNHEY, CDR2 SVGAGI. CDR3 size: 14 residues. The CDR3 region is CASGPGSSYNEQFF. CDR3 coding DNA: TGTGCCAGCGGACCGGGGAGCTCCTACAATGAGCAGTTCTTC.

The chain links TRBV28 to TRBJ1-1; 9 bases fit TRBD1. V shed 3 bases and J 1 base; nucleotides not matched to a gene: 12. Germline V gives CDR1 MDHEN, CDR2 SYDVKM. CDR3 size: 18 residues. As DNA, the CDR3 is TGTGCCAGCAGTTTCGAGGACAGGGGTGAGTATTGGAACACTGAAGCTTTCTTT. Protein: CASSFEDRGEYWNTEAFF.